One and the same sample provided the 32 T cell receptor beta chains below, sequenced in a study of T cell responses to AZD1222 COVID-19 vaccine. The data were produced by immunoSEQ multiplex PCR, yet TCRdb's version contains in-frame clones alone and is incomplete. The sample holds about 130,000 clones; roughly 91% are singletons and the top ten take 6% to 7%. This specimen consisted of peripheral blood, obtained 28 days after the second AZD1222 dose. All receptors derive from an adult who received the AZD1222 COVID-19 vaccine.

V gene TRBV19 combines with J gene TRBJ1-5, with D maybe TRBD1 (5 bases). In germline, CDR1 is LNHDA, CDR2 SQIVND (reference sequence). This CDR3 is 14 amino acids long. Trimming stripped 3 bases from V and 3 bases from J, with 9 bases between. In DNA form, the CDR3 reads TGTGCCAGTAGTATGCGGGGGAACAATCAGCCCCAGCATTTT. It translates to CASSMRGNNQPQHF.

This chain uses TRBV11-1 with TRBJ1-2, with D unresolved. V gave up 4 bases and J gave up 1 base, with 13 bases separating them. The germline gives CDR1 SGHAT, CDR2 FQDESV (reference sequence). The CDR3 length is 15 residues. This CDR3 reads CASSSGPFINYGYTF. The CDR3 region has the DNA TGTGCCAGCAGCTCCGGACCCTTTATTAACTATGGCTACACCTTC.

The rearrangement joins TRBV7-8 to TRBJ2-5; TRBD2 aligns across 11 bases. The germline gives CDR1 SGHVS, CDR2 FQNEAQ. V dropped 4 bases and J dropped 1; count of bases not matched to a gene: 2. The CDR3 runs to 15 residues. The CDR3 loop reads CASSYGTSGQETQYF. CDR3 in DNA: TGTGCCAGCAGCTACGGGACTAGCGGCCAAGAGACCCAGTACTTC.

The chain couples TRBV19 to TRBJ1-6, with D tentatively TRBD1 (5 bases). Germline values: CDR1 LNHDA, CDR2 SQIVND (reference sequence). The V end lost 5 bases, the J end lost 8 bases, and 16 bases lay between the germline ends. This CDR3 is built from 15 residues. The CDR3 sequence is CASSVSTGPYSPLHF. The DNA of the CDR3 is TGTGCCAGTAGTGTTTCGACGGGACCCTATTCACCCCTCCACTTT.

J is TRBJ2-7 and V is TRBV2; 7 bases are shared with TRBD1. The CDR3 runs to 14 residues. Germline CDR1 and CDR2: SNHLY and FYNNEI. V lost 8 bases, J lost 0 bases, and 7 bases stayed unmatched. CDR3 residues: CASGNRGPSYEQYF. The CDR3 DNA sequence: TGTGCCAGCGGAAACAGGGGCCCCTCCTACGAGCAGTACTTC.

V is TRBV6-2 or TRBV6-3 and J is TRBJ2-7; TRBD1 aligns across 7 bases. V was clipped by 4 bases and J by 5 bases; unmatched bases: 17. Germline CDR1 reads MNHEY; CDR2 reads SVGEGT. CDR3 length equals 17 residues. The CDR3 is CASSSRTPSQGIHEQYF. The CDR3 DNA follows: TGTGCCAGCAGTTCCCGCACCCCATCACAGGGGATACACGAGCAGTACTTC.

Only one count was recorded for this clone. The chain employs TRBV28 and TRBJ1-4; no clear D. Germline CDR1 MDHEN, CDR2 SYDVKM. Trimming removed 7 bases at V and 11 bases at J, with 17 bases between. The CDR3 loop spans 13 amino acids. CDR3 nucleotide sequence: TGTGCCAGCAAGGAGGTGGCCGCTGTTAAACTGTTTTTT. Translated: CASKEVAAVKLFF.

The V gene is TRBV30, the J gene TRBJ1-4; D gene uncertain. The CDR3 is 15 residues long. Germline CDR1 and CDR2: GTSNPN and SVGIG (reference sequence). V lost 2 bases and J lost 0, with 10 bases in between. CDR3 region: CAWSPSPATNEKLFF. In DNA form, the CDR3 reads TGTGCCTGGAGTCCTTCTCCTGCAACTAATGAAAAACTGTTTTTT.

This clone was observed once. The gene calls are TRBV19 and TRBJ1-2; D is possibly TRBD1 (6 bases). The CDR3 is 15 amino acids. Germline V gene lookup returns CDR1 LNHDA and CDR2 SQIVND (reference sequence). The V and J ends lost 5 bases and 4 bases respectively, with 17 bases between them. The CDR3 nucleotides read TGTGCCAGTAGTGGCAGGGGATTGGTCGGCTATGGCTACACCTTC. Translating gives CASSGRGLVGYGYTF. The full variable domain, rest sourced from reference TRBV19 and TRBJ1-2, is DGGITQSPKYLFRKEGQNVTLSCEQNLNHDAMYWYRQDPGQGLRLIYYSQIVNDFQKGDIAEGYSVSREKKESFPLTVTSAQKNPTAFYLCASSGRGLVGYGYTFGSGTRLTVV.

The rearrangement uses TRBV30 and TRBJ1-5; 7 bases line up with TRBD1. Germline trimming cut 5 bases from V and 3 bases from J; bases unmatched to any gene: 4. Germline CDR1 and CDR2: GTSNPN and SVGIG (reference sequence). CDR3 length equals 13 residues. CDR3 in DNA: TGTGCCTGGGCGGACAGGTCCAATCAGCCCCAGCATTTT. It specifies CAWADRSNQPQHF.

The gene calls are TRBV7-6 and TRBJ2-7, with 9 bases fitting TRBD2. Unmatched junction bases numbered 9, after V lost 5 bases and J lost 4 bases. CDR3 length equals 15 residues. CDR1 and CDR2 (germline): SGHVS, FNYEAQ. The chain's CDR3 is CASSRSPGLAYEQYF. The CDR3 DNA reads TGTGCCAGCAGCCGCTCCCCGGGACTAGCTTACGAGCAGTACTTC.

This chain joins TRBV2 and TRBJ1-2; D is unclear. The V and J ends lost 7 bases and 8 bases respectively, with 17 bases between them. Germline values: CDR1 SNHLY, CDR2 FYNNEI. The CDR3 covers 13 residues. The CDR3 loop reads CASIPDEGGGYTF. As DNA, the CDR3 is TGTGCCAGCATCCCTGATGAGGGCGGCGGCTACACCTTC.

The chain combines TRBV5-1 with TRBJ1-2; no clear D. The germline V gene encodes CDR1 SGHRS and CDR2 YFSETQ. This CDR3 is built from 14 residues. Deletions cut 4 bases from V and 6 bases from J, with 16 bases between. CDR3 sequence (DNA): TGCGCCAGCAGCACGCTAGGTACAGATCATGGCTACACCTTC. It translates to CASSTLGTDHGYTF.

V usage is TRBV28 and J usage is TRBJ1-5; 9 positions agree with TRBD1. Per the germline V gene, CDR1 is MDHEN and CDR2 is SYDVKM. The ends lost 5 bases at V and 6 bases at J; junction bases unmatched: 5. This CDR3 region has 14 residues. The CDR3 DNA follows: TGTGCCAGCAGTATTGGGACAGGGTTTCAGCCCCAGCATTTT. It encodes CASSIGTGFQPQHF.

The CDR3 coding sequence is TGTGCCTGGAGTGGGGACAGAAAGCCCTCCGGGGAGCTGTTTTTT. Its translation: CAWSGDRKPSGELFF. V is TRBV30 and J is TRBJ2-2, with 7 positions matching TRBD1. The CDR3 totals 15 residues. The germline CDR1 and CDR2 sequences are GTSNPN and SVGIG (reference sequence). V was pared by 1 base and J by 6 bases, with 8 bases of the junction left unmatched.

The chain has TRBV4-2 and TRBJ2-5; TRBD2 agrees at 12 bases. The CDR3 is 17 amino acids. The germline V gene has CDR1 LGHNA and CDR2 YNFKEQ. Trimming cost V 1 base and J 2 bases; bases outside gene matches: 5. The CDR3 DNA is TGTGCCAGCAGCCAAGTCGCTAGCGGGGGGGCACAAGAGACCCAGTACTTC. This translates into CASSQVASGGAQETQYF.

This clone showed up just a few times. V and J are TRBV19 and TRBJ2-2, with 7 bases that match TRBD1. Germline V gene lookup returns CDR1 LNHDA and CDR2 SQIVND (reference sequence). The V segment lost 3 bases and the J segment 5 bases; nucleotides outside the gene matches: 3. The CDR3 sequence is 14 residues long. The CDR3, as DNA: TGTGCCAGTAGTATTACAGGGGAGACCGGGGAGCTGTTTTTT. Its translation is CASSITGETGELFF. The whole variable domain, remainder taken from reference TRBV19 and TRBJ2-2, is DGGITQSPKYLFRKEGQNVTLSCEQNLNHDAMYWYRQDPGQGLRLIYYSQIVNDFQKGDIAEGYSVSREKKESFPLTVTSAQKNPTAFYLCASSITGETGELFFGEGSRLTVL.

This clone was found once. The V and J genes are TRBV11-3 and TRBJ1-2, with D hard to call. This CDR3 spans 18 amino acids. CDR1 and CDR2 (germline): SGHNT, YENEEA. V lost 4 bases and J 4 bases, leaving 25 bases between the germline ends. This CDR3 reads CASSSTALETLICYGYTF. For the CDR3, the DNA is TGTGCCAGCAGCTCAACAGCTTTAGAGACTTTAATTTGCTATGGCTACACCTTC.

The rearrangement joins TRBV7-2 to TRBJ1-5; perhaps TRBD1 as D (6 bases). With 3 bases removed from V and 7 bases from J, the gap between germline ends came to 16 bases. The CDR3 runs 15 residues. In germline, CDR1 is SGHTA, CDR2 FQGNSA. CDR3 in amino acids: CASSFEQGGGQPQHF. DNA for the CDR3: TGTGCCAGCAGCTTTGAACAGGGAGGGGGACAGCCCCAGCATTTT.

The chain has TRBV19 and TRBJ1-1; unclear D gene. This CDR3 is 14 amino acids long. Germline lookup yields CDR1 LNHDA and CDR2 SQIVND (reference sequence). V lost 3 bases and J 4 bases, leaving 12 bases between the germline ends. The CDR3 spells CASSMGLERTEAFF. DNA for the CDR3: TGTGCCAGTAGTATGGGCCTGGAACGCACTGAAGCTTTCTTT.

The genes are TRBV2 and TRBJ2-2; TRBD1 is a possible D gene (6 bases). The CDR3 is made up of 14 amino acids. Trimming stripped 4 bases from V and 2 bases from J, with 8 bases between. CDR1 is SNHLY and CDR2 is FYNNEI in the germline V gene. In DNA, the CDR3 is TGTGCCAGCAGTGTGGACAGTAACACCGGGGAGCTGTTTTTT. Translated: CASSVDSNTGELFF.

The J gene is TRBJ1-1, the V gene TRBV5-1; no reliable D call. Deletions cut 4 bases from V and 5 bases from J, with 12 bases between. The CDR3 totals 13 residues. Looked up from germline, CDR1 is SGHRS and CDR2 is YFSETQ. The chain's CDR3 is CASSPVGGTEAFF. The CDR3, as DNA: TGCGCCAGCAGCCCGGTGGGCGGGACTGAAGCTTTCTTT.

This clone was counted a single time. This rearrangement joins TRBV2 to TRBJ1-6, with 8 bases aligning to TRBD1. Losses at the gene ends were 6 bases for V and 7 bases for J; bases not matched to a gene: 8. The CDR3 is 15 residues long. Germline CDR1 reads SNHLY; CDR2 reads FYNNEI. The CDR3 coding sequence is TGTGCCAGCAGGGACAGGGTTACGGGGAATTCACCCCTCCACTTT. Its translation: CASRDRVTGNSPLHF. Using reference TRBV2 and TRBJ1-6 for the parts outside the CDR3, the full variable domain is EPEVTQTPSHQVTQMGQEVILRCVPISNHLYFYWYRQILGQKVEFLVSFYNNEISEKSEIFDDQFSVERPDGSNFTLKIRSTKLEDSAMYFCASRDRVTGNSPLHFGNGTRLTVT.

The chain carries TRBV30 and TRBJ1-5; D unclear. Trimming removed 3 bases from V and 0 bases from J, with 9 bases in between. The CDR3 contains 14 residues. Germline V lookup: CDR1 GTSNPN, CDR2 SVGIG (reference sequence). The DNA for the CDR3 is TGTGCCTGGAGCGTCGGAGGTAGCAATCAGCCCCAGCATTTT. Translation gives CAWSVGGSNQPQHF. Full variable domain (remainder filled in from reference TRBV30 and TRBJ1-5): SQTIHQWPATLVQPVGSPLSLECTVEGTSNPNLYWYRQAAGRGLQLLFYSVGIGQISSEVPQNLSASRPQDRQFILSSKKLLLSDSGFYLCAWSVGGSNQPQHFGDGTRLSIL.

V is TRBV5-6 and J is TRBJ2-3; 7 bases map to TRBD2. Germline V gene data show CDR1 as SGHDT and CDR2 as YYEEEE. Trimming cost V 4 bases and J 6 bases; bases outside gene matches: 17. This CDR3 is 17 amino acids long. This CDR3 reads CASSPLRGLVRVDTQYF. For the CDR3, the DNA is TGTGCCAGCAGCCCTTTGAGAGGACTAGTCAGAGTCGATACGCAGTATTTT.

This clone has only one observation. The chain has TRBV6-5 and TRBJ2-3; D might be TRBD1 or TRBD2, each matching 6 bases. Germline CDR1 MNHEY, CDR2 SVGAGI. This CDR3 contains 14 residues. V was shortened by 4 bases and J by 0 bases, with 8 bases between the two germline ends. CDR3 region: CASSLGGSTDTQYF. The CDR3 nucleotides are TGTGCCAGCAGTTTAGGGGGGAGCACAGATACGCAGTATTTT.

The chain carries TRBV30 and TRBJ1-6; D is unclear. V lost 2 bases and J lost 6, with 14 bases in between. The CDR3 contains 15 residues. Germline CDR1 GTSNPN, CDR2 SVGIG (reference sequence). CDR3 sequence: CAWSFEGDFNSPLHF. As DNA, the CDR3 is TGTGCCTGGAGTTTCGAGGGCGACTTTAATTCACCCCTCCACTTT.

The chain links TRBV6-2 or TRBV6-3 to TRBJ1-5; 7 bases line up with TRBD1. The V gene's germline CDR1 is MNHEY and CDR2 SVGEGT. The trim removed 0 bases at V and 4 bases at J, leaving 6 bases unmatched. This CDR3 contains 16 residues. In DNA, the CDR3 is TGTGCCAGCAGTTACTCCCGGGACAGTTCGAATCAGCCCCAGCATTTT. It specifies CASSYSRDSSNQPQHF.

The chain employs TRBV11-2 and TRBJ2-3, with TRBD2 matching over 12 bases. V lost 5 bases to trimming and J lost 0 bases; unmatched junction nucleotides: 6. This CDR3 region has 17 residues. Germline V CDR1 and CDR2: SGHAT, FQNNGV. The CDR3 region is CASSSWTSGISTDTQYF. In DNA, the CDR3 is TGTGCCAGCAGCAGCTGGACTAGCGGGATAAGCACAGATACGCAGTATTTT.

This clone was observed once. The chain carries TRBV28 and TRBJ2-7; weak D call: TRBD2 (6 bases). The CDR3 length is 13 residues. CDR1 and CDR2 from the germline V gene are MDHEN and SYDVKM. Between the trimmed V and J ends, which lost 7 bases and 5 bases, there was a span of 15 bases. The CDR3 sequence is CASNFRLGDEQYF. For the CDR3, the DNA is TGTGCCAGCAATTTCCGACTAGGTGACGAGCAGTACTTC.

The J gene is TRBJ1-2, the V gene TRBV6-6; 8 positions agree with TRBD1. The CDR3 has 14 residues. The germline CDR1 and CDR2 sequences are MNHNY and SVGAGI (reference sequence). V lost 6 bases and J lost 8; bases outside the gene matches: 11. CDR3 residues: CASRLDRGVWGYTF. As DNA, the CDR3 is TGTGCCAGCAGACTAGACAGGGGAGTTTGGGGCTACACCTTC.

This clone was seen a few times. The chain employs TRBV7-9 and TRBJ2-7; 7 nucleotides align to TRBD1. From germline, CDR1 is SEHNR and CDR2 FQNEAQ (reference sequence). This CDR3 has 14 amino acids. With V trimmed by 2 bases and J by 3 bases, 4 bases remained unmatched. The CDR3 DNA reads TGTGCCAGCAGCTTATTAGGGGGCGGCTACGAGCAGTACTTC. It codes for CASSLLGGGYEQYF. Full variable domain (outside the CDR3, taken from reference TRBV7-9 and TRBJ2-7): DTGVSQNPRHKITKRGQNVTFRCDPISEHNRLYWYRQTLGQGPEFLTYFQNEAQLEKSRLLSDRFSAERPKGSFSTLEIQRTEQGDSAMYLCASSLLGGGYEQYFGPGTRLTVT.